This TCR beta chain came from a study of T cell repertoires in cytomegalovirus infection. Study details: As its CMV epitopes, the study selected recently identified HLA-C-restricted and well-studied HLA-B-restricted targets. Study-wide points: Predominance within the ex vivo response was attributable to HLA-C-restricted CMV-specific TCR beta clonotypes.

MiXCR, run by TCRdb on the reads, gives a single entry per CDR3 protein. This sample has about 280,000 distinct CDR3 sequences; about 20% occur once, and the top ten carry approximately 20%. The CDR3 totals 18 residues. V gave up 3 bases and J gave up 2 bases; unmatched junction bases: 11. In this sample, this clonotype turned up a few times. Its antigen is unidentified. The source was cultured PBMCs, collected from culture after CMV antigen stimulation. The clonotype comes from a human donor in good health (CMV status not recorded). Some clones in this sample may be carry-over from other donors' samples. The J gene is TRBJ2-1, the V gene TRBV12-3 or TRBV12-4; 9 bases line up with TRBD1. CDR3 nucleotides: TGTGCCAGCAGTTTTGTCGGGGCGACAGGGGGTCCCTACAATGAGCAGTTCTTC. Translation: CASSFVGATGGPYNEQFF.